This is a list of T cell receptor beta chains from one sample in a study of blood T cell repertoires in COVID-19. Repertoires were generated with immunoSEQ multiplex PCR, while TCRdb's copy carries only in-frame clones and drops some. This sample has some 150,000 clones, with 80% to 90% found just once. Input material: peripheral blood. Source of these receptors: a man aged 65-85 years with acute or convalescent COVID-19. CDR3s include the opening cysteine and the closing phenylalanine or tryptophan. D genes are given only for firm matches. Clone size is not always given. Where it is, it says once, few, many or a class for expanded clones.

clone_size | j_call | v_call | d_call | cdr3_aa | cdr3_nt
- | TRBJ2-3 | TRBV6-5 | - | CASTRGGGTQYF | TGTGCCAGCACGAGGGGGGGAGGTACGCAGTATTTT
- | TRBJ2-2 | TRBV4-1 | - | CASSQDRPNTGELFF | TGCGCCAGCAGCCAAGACAGGCCAAACACCGGGGAGCTGTTTTTT
- | TRBJ1-3 | TRBV7-9 | TRBD1 | CASSLLQGAISGNTIYF | TGTGCCAGCAGTTTGCTACAGGGGGCGATCTCTGGAAACACCATATATTTT
- | TRBJ2-5 | TRBV28 | TRBD1 | CASSWGQLQETQYF | TGTGCCAGCAGTTGGGGACAGCTTCAAGAGACCCAGTACTTC
- | TRBJ2-3 | TRBV15 | - | CATRRGPSTDTQYF | TGTGCCACCCGACGCGGGCCTAGCACAGATACGCAGTATTTT
- | TRBJ1-5 | TRBV2 | - | CASSEGFRVLDQPQHF | TGTGCCAGCAGTGAAGGTTTCAGGGTGCTGGATCAGCCCCAGCATTTT
- | TRBJ2-7 | TRBV27 | - | CASGYGGAHYEQYF | TGTGCCAGCGGCTATGGAGGTGCCCACTACGAGCAGTACTTC
once | TRBJ1-4 | TRBV18 | TRBD1 | CASSGQERDPNEKLFF | TGTGCCAGCTCCGGACAGGAAAGGGACCCGAATGAAAAACTGTTTTTT
- | TRBJ1-1 | TRBV3-1/TRBV3-2 | - | CASSQVGIGNTEAFF | TGTGCCAGCAGCCAAGTCGGGATAGGGAACACTGAAGCTTTCTTT
- | TRBJ1-4 | TRBV24-1 | - | CATSAGARSNEKLFF | TGTGCCACCAGTGCTGGGGCGCGGAGTAATGAAAAACTGTTTTTT
- | TRBJ1-1 | TRBV19 | - | CASSHPHVANTEAFF | TGTGCCAGTAGCCACCCCCACGTGGCGAACACTGAAGCTTTCTTT
once | TRBJ1-1 | TRBV28 | - | CASSLLGGAGNTEAFF | TGTGCCAGCAGTTTATTGGGGGGGGCAGGGAACACTGAAGCTTTCTTT
- | TRBJ1-5 | TRBV9 | TRBD1 | CASSALGQGDQPQHF | TGTGCCAGCAGCGCTTTAGGACAGGGCGATCAGCCCCAGCATTTT
- | TRBJ1-6 | TRBV27 | TRBD1 | CASSPRDRGKSPLHF | TGTGCCAGCAGTCCTAGGGACAGGGGGAAATCACCCCTCCACTTT
- | TRBJ2-7 | TRBV4-1 | TRBD2 | CASSFGLAASYEQYF | TGCGCCAGCAGCTTCGGACTAGCGGCCTCCTACGAGCAGTACTTC
- | TRBJ1-6 | TRBV28 | - | CASSPVSNSPLHF | TGTGCCAGCAGTCCCGTGTCTAATTCACCCCTCCACTTT
- | TRBJ1-1 | TRBV15 | TRBD1 | CATSRDRGQGAFVGTEAFF | TGTGCCACCAGCAGAGATCGGGGACAGGGGGCGTTTGTCGGCACTGAAGCTTTCTTT
- | TRBJ2-1 | TRBV28 | TRBD2 | CASSFRIAGEFASYNEQFF | TGTGCCAGCAGTTTCAGGATAGCGGGAGAATTCGCTTCCTACAATGAGCAGTTCTTC
- | TRBJ2-2 | TRBV5-4 | - | CASSRTDFPGELFF | TGTGCCAGCAGCCGAACCGACTTCCCCGGGGAGCTGTTTTTT
- | TRBJ1-1 | TRBV4-3 | TRBD1 | CASSTRTGNTEAFF | TGCGCCAGCAGCACCCGGACAGGGAACACTGAAGCTTTCTTT
- | TRBJ2-3 | TRBV29-1 | TRBD1 | CSVEGSGTGPDTQYF | TGCAGCGTTGAAGGGTCGGGGACAGGGCCAGATACGCAGTATTTT
- | TRBJ2-2 | TRBV7-8 | - | CASPQGNQNTGELFF | TGTGCCAGTCCCCAGGGGAATCAGAACACCGGGGAGCTGTTTTTT
few | TRBJ1-5 | TRBV5-1 | - | CASSLTGLDNQPQHF | TGCGCCAGCAGCTTGACAGGGTTAGACAATCAGCCCCAGCATTTT
- | TRBJ2-2 | TRBV30 | TRBD2 | CAWSGLAGGGTGELFF | TGTGCCTGGAGTGGACTAGCGGGAGGTGGCACCGGGGAGCTGTTTTTT
- | TRBJ2-2 | TRBV9 | - | CASTETPAGANTGELFF | TGTGCCAGCACCGAGACACCGGCAGGCGCGAACACCGGGGAGCTGTTTTTT
once | TRBJ2-2 | TRBV6-6 | TRBD1 | CANRDRTGELFF | TGTGCCAACCGGGACAGAACCGGGGAGCTGTTTTTT